The rows below give T cell receptor beta chains drawn from one sample of a study of regulatory T cells in long-lasting Graves disease. TCRdb re-called the multiplex PCR reads through MiXCR, storing one row per CDR3 protein. The data hold about 440,000 distinct CDR3 sequences, with around 15% observed a single time. This same sample was also taken into another study, of T cells in Graves' hyperthyroidism and ophthalmopathy.

The specimen was peripheral blood mononuclear cells (PBMCs), collected at new diagnosis, from a patient treated with antithyroid drugs. The receptors come from a woman between 18 and 30 years old with Graves disease. The CDR3 runs from the conserved cysteine through the conserved F or W. The D gene is left open where the match is weak. The size of a clone is reported for some rows only, either as once, few or many, or as a class for expanded clones.

clone_size: many; d_call: NA; j_call: TRBJ2-3; v_call: TRBV28; cdr3_aa: CASGPPGPPLADTQYF; cdr3_nt: TGTGCCAGCGGACCTCCGGGACCGCCCCTAGCAGATACGCAGTATTTT
clone_size: many; d_call: NA; j_call: TRBJ1-3; v_call: TRBV28; cdr3_aa: CASSLGFSGNTIYF; cdr3_nt: TGTGCCAGCAGTTTGGGTTTCTCTGGAAACACCATATATTTT
clone_size: many; d_call: NA; j_call: TRBJ1-1; v_call: TRBV5-1; cdr3_aa: CASSGEGGLNTEAFF; cdr3_nt: TGCGCCAGCAGCGGTGAAGGCGGCTTGAACACTGAAGCTTTCTTT
clone_size: many; d_call: NA; j_call: TRBJ1-5; v_call: TRBV18; cdr3_aa: CASSRDSLNPNSNQPQHF; cdr3_nt: TGTGCCAGCTCAAGAGACAGCCTAAACCCCAATAGCAATCAGCCCCAGCATTTT
clone_size: many; d_call: NA; j_call: TRBJ1-2; v_call: TRBV6-1; cdr3_aa: CASSAGGWGYTF; cdr3_nt: TGTGCCAGCAGTGCCGGAGGTTGGGGCTACACCTTC
clone_size: many; d_call: TRBD2; j_call: TRBJ2-3; v_call: TRBV7-9; cdr3_aa: CASRSPPGLAGGPLVWIDTQYF; cdr3_nt: TGTGCCAGCAGGTCCCCTCCTGGGCTAGCGGGAGGGCCTCTCGTTTGGATAGATACGCAGTATTTT
clone_size: few; d_call: NA; j_call: TRBJ1-1; v_call: TRBV11-3; cdr3_aa: CASSLGRGMNTEAFF; cdr3_nt: TGTGCCAGCAGCTTAGGGCGGGGCATGAACACTGAAGCTTTCTTT
clone_size: many; d_call: TRBD1; j_call: TRBJ1-2; v_call: TRBV7-2; cdr3_aa: CASSDRQGWHGYTF; cdr3_nt: TGTGCCAGCAGCGACAGACAGGGGTGGCATGGCTACACCTTC
clone_size: NA; d_call: TRBD2; j_call: TRBJ2-1; v_call: TRBV29-1; cdr3_aa: CSVEGGGLGSYNEQFF; cdr3_nt: TGCAGCGTTGAAGGGGGGGGACTAGGGTCCTACAATGAGCAGTTCTTC
clone_size: NA; d_call: NA; j_call: TRBJ2-5; v_call: TRBV5-6; cdr3_aa: CASSLRKTGGETQYF; cdr3_nt: TGTGCCAGCAGCTTGAGGAAGACAGGTGGCGAGACCCAGTACTTC
clone_size: many; d_call: TRBD2; j_call: TRBJ2-3; v_call: TRBV28; cdr3_aa: CASSHRGSGGDTQYF; cdr3_nt: TGTGCCAGCAGCCACCGTGGCAGCGGGGGAGATACGCAGTATTTT
clone_size: many; d_call: NA; j_call: TRBJ2-2; v_call: TRBV3-1; cdr3_aa: CASSPRGIATGELFF; cdr3_nt: TGTGCCAGCAGCCCCCGCGGCATCGCCACCGGGGAGCTGTTTTTT
clone_size: NA; d_call: NA; j_call: TRBJ1-4; v_call: TRBV7-2; cdr3_aa: CASSWTSGTNEKLFF; cdr3_nt: TGTGCCAGCAGCTGGACCTCAGGAACTAATGAAAAACTGTTTTTT
clone_size: many; d_call: NA; j_call: TRBJ1-6; v_call: TRBV2; cdr3_aa: CASSVQDNSPLHF; cdr3_nt: TGTGCCAGCAGTGTGCAGGATAATTCACCCCTCCACTTT
clone_size: many; d_call: NA; j_call: TRBJ2-5; v_call: TRBV12-3/TRBV12-4; cdr3_aa: CASKMTGRTETQYF; cdr3_nt: TGTGCCAGCAAAATGACAGGCCGCACGGAGACCCAGTACTTC
clone_size: many; d_call: NA; j_call: TRBJ1-2; v_call: TRBV28; cdr3_aa: CASSPSGGFLYGYTF; cdr3_nt: TGTGCCAGCAGTCCATCGGGCGGATTCCTCTATGGCTACACCTTC
clone_size: NA; d_call: NA; j_call: TRBJ2-7; v_call: TRBV6-2/TRBV6-3; cdr3_aa: CASSPRTAPYERYF; cdr3_nt: TGTGCCAGCAGTCCTCGGACAGCTCCCTACGAGCGGTACTTC
clone_size: many; d_call: NA; j_call: TRBJ2-7; v_call: TRBV27; cdr3_aa: CASSLSGDPKYISYEQYF; cdr3_nt: TGTGCCAGCAGTTTATCGGGGGACCCGAAATATATATCCTACGAGCAGTACTTC
clone_size: many; d_call: NA; j_call: TRBJ1-4; v_call: TRBV27; cdr3_aa: CASRGTGMGNEKLFF; cdr3_nt: TGTGCCAGCAGGGGTACAGGGATGGGGAATGAAAAACTGTTTTTT
clone_size: many; d_call: NA; j_call: TRBJ2-7; v_call: TRBV5-1; cdr3_aa: CASSFSGNYEQYF; cdr3_nt: TGCGCCAGCAGCTTCTCTGGAAACTACGAGCAGTACTTC
clone_size: NA; d_call: TRBD1; j_call: TRBJ2-1; v_call: TRBV19; cdr3_aa: CASSNFDRGFFSEQFF; cdr3_nt: TGTGCCAGTAGTAACTTTGACAGGGGATTTTTTAGTGAGCAGTTCTTC
clone_size: NA; d_call: TRBD2; j_call: TRBJ2-5; v_call: TRBV20-1; cdr3_aa: CSARGGGIQETQYF; cdr3_nt: TGCAGTGCTAGAGGGGGAGGGATACAAGAGACCCAGTACTTC
clone_size: many; d_call: NA; j_call: TRBJ1-1; v_call: TRBV5-6; cdr3_aa: CASSYLTQGPAAFF; cdr3_nt: TGTGCCAGCAGCTACTTAACACAGGGCCCTGCAGCTTTCTTT
clone_size: NA; d_call: TRBD1; j_call: TRBJ2-1; v_call: TRBV24-1; cdr3_aa: CATSDSGQGPDEQFF; cdr3_nt: TGTGCCACCAGTGACTCGGGACAGGGGCCGGATGAGCAGTTCTTC
clone_size: many; d_call: NA; j_call: TRBJ1-1; v_call: TRBV3-1; cdr3_aa: CASSQEWVSEAFF; cdr3_nt: TGTGCCAGCAGCCAAGAATGGGTCTCTGAAGCTTTCTTT
clone_size: many; d_call: TRBD1; j_call: TRBJ2-7; v_call: TRBV28; cdr3_aa: CASRQARTGLIYYEQYF; cdr3_nt: TGTGCCAGCAGGCAAGCTAGGACAGGCTTAATCTACTACGAGCAGTACTTC
clone_size: NA; d_call: TRBD2; j_call: TRBJ2-5; v_call: TRBV20-1; cdr3_aa: CSARMGLATVQETQYF; cdr3_nt: TGCAGTGCTAGGATGGGACTAGCAACGGTCCAAGAGACCCAGTACTTC
clone_size: NA; d_call: TRBD1; j_call: TRBJ2-2; v_call: TRBV5-1; cdr3_aa: CASRETGGTGELFF; cdr3_nt: TGCGCCAGCAGAGAGACAGGGGGCACCGGGGAGCTGTTTTTT
clone_size: few; d_call: TRBD2; j_call: TRBJ2-7; v_call: TRBV6-2/TRBV6-3; cdr3_aa: CASSYSLTSGRGGEQYF; cdr3_nt: TGTGCCAGCAGTTACTCTCTGACTAGCGGGAGGGGAGGCGAGCAGTACTTC
clone_size: NA; d_call: NA; j_call: TRBJ2-2; v_call: TRBV5-1; cdr3_aa: CASSFLAPSRAGELFF; cdr3_nt: TGCGCCAGCAGCTTCTTGGCCCCTTCAAGGGCCGGGGAGCTGTTTTTT
clone_size: NA; d_call: NA; j_call: TRBJ1-2; v_call: TRBV27; cdr3_aa: CASSRAAGVYGYTF; cdr3_nt: TGTGCCAGCAGTCGAGCCGCAGGGGTCTATGGCTACACCTTC
clone_size: many; d_call: TRBD2; j_call: TRBJ2-1; v_call: TRBV13; cdr3_aa: CASSTPSGSSYNEQFF; cdr3_nt: TGTGCCAGCAGCACCCCGAGCGGGAGCTCCTACAATGAGCAGTTCTTC
clone_size: NA; d_call: NA; j_call: TRBJ2-4; v_call: TRBV5-6; cdr3_aa: CASRAVGAKNIQYF; cdr3_nt: TGTGCCAGCAGAGCAGTGGGAGCCAAAAACATTCAGTACTTC
clone_size: few; d_call: NA; j_call: TRBJ1-2; v_call: TRBV9; cdr3_aa: CASSVVMGYGYTF; cdr3_nt: TGTGCCAGCAGCGTAGTTATGGGCTATGGCTACACCTTC
clone_size: NA; d_call: NA; j_call: TRBJ1-2; v_call: TRBV7-9; cdr3_aa: CASSLGTGPRGYGYTF; cdr3_nt: TGTGCCAGCAGCTTAGGAACGGGACCGCGAGGCTATGGCTACACCTTC
clone_size: many; d_call: NA; j_call: TRBJ2-7; v_call: TRBV20-1; cdr3_aa: CSAEPLSSASSYEQYF; cdr3_nt: TGCAGTGCTGAGCCCCTTTCTAGCGCTAGCTCCTACGAGCAGTACTTC
clone_size: many; d_call: NA; j_call: TRBJ2-1; v_call: TRBV7-9; cdr3_aa: CASSLAPYNEQFF; cdr3_nt: TGTGCCAGCAGCTTAGCCCCCTACAATGAGCAGTTCTTC
clone_size: many; d_call: NA; j_call: TRBJ2-7; v_call: TRBV10-2; cdr3_aa: CASSRGNPYEQYF; cdr3_nt: TGCGCCAGCAGTCGCGGGAACCCCTACGAGCAGTACTTC